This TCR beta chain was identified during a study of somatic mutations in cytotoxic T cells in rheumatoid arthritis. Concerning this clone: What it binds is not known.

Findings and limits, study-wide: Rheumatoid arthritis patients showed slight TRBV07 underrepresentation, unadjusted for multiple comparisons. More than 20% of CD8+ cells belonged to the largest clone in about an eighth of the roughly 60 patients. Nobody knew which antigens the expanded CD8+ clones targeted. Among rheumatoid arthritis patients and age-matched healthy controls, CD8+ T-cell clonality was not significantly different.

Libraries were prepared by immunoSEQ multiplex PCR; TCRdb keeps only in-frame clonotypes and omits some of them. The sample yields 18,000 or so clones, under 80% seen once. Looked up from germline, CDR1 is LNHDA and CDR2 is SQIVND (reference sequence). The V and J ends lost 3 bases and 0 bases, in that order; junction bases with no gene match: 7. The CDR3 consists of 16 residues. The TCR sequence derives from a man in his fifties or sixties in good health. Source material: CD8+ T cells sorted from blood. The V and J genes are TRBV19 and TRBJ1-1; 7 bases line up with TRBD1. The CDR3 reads CASSMGQRIMNTEAFF. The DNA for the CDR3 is TGTGCCAGTAGTATGGGACAGAGGATCATGAACACTGAAGCTTTCTTT. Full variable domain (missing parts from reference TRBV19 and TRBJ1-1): DGGITQSPKYLFRKEGQNVTLSCEQNLNHDAMYWYRQDPGQGLRLIYYSQIVNDFQKGDIAEGYSVSREKKESFPLTVTSAQKNPTAFYLCASSMGQRIMNTEAFFGQGTRLTVV.